The following is a TCR beta chain sequence with its context. Its antigen is undetermined. The sample belongs to a study of T cell responses to AZD1222 COVID-19 vaccine. Findings of the study overall: Clonal diversity may have been underestimated in mostly white British donors.

Per germline, CDR1 KGHDR and CDR2 SFDVKD. The CDR3 consists of 12 residues. V was pared by 10 bases and J by 1 base, with 1 base of the junction left unmatched. Clones were sequenced by immunoSEQ multiplex PCR, and TCRdb holds only the in-frame ones, with some missing. The sample has some 150,000 clones; approximately 85% are singletons. The source was peripheral blood, collected on day 0 of MenACWY control vaccination. The chain recombines TRBV24-1 with TRBJ2-3; 7 nucleotides line up with TRBD1. The clonotype originates from an adult in good health. The CDR3 loop reads CATGQGTDTQYF. The CDR3 bases are TGTGCCACAGGACAGGGCACAGATACGCAGTATTTT.